This passage covers 21 T cell receptor beta chains from one sample sequenced in a study of shared clonotypes between healthy human individuals (dated by TCRdb to between 2020 and 2021). The library was generated by the immunoSEQ multiplex PCR assay. TCRdb provides this immuneACCESS table in a form limited to in-frame rearrangements. Some clones are lacking; in checked studies, under half of them reflect an unresolved V gene, and why the rest are absent is not known. This sample comprises millions of clones, roughly nine tenths of them detected only once. The top ten hold roughly 0.14% of the sample. The material sequenced was naive CD4+ T cells sorted from blood. Explained via the paper, the cell subset or site label denotes: CD45RA+ positively selected. The receptor set was obtained from a man aged 18 to 29 in good health.

The chain employs TRBV18 and TRBJ1-2; perhaps TRBD1 as D (6 bases). The V gene's germline CDR1 is KGHSH and CDR2 LQKENI. Trimming shortened V by 3 bases and J by 5 bases, and 13 bases separated the two germline ends. This CDR3 comprises 14 residues. The CDR3 DNA is TGTGCCAGCTCACCTGGGGCAGGGGAATATGGCTACACCTTC. This gives the protein CASSPGAGEYGYTF.

CDR3 protein: CASSKVSTDTQYF. The DNA of the CDR3 is TGTGCCAGCAGCAAGGTTAGCACAGATACGCAGTATTTT. The chain employs TRBV7-3 and TRBJ2-3, with D unresolved. V was pared by 5 bases and J by 0 bases, with 6 bases between. This CDR3 region has 13 residues. From germline, CDR1 is SGHTA and CDR2 FQGTGA.

This chain connects TRBV11-2 to TRBJ2-7; D remains unclear. Germline CDR1 and CDR2: SGHAT and FQNNGV. The CDR3 spans 14 residues. The V end was cut by 5 bases, the J end by 3 bases, with 14 bases between. This CDR3 reads CASSPPKLIYEQYF. CDR3 coding DNA: TGTGCCAGCAGCCCCCCAAAACTCATCTACGAGCAGTACTTC. The full variable domain, its missing parts supplied by reference TRBV11-2 and TRBJ2-7, is EAGVAQSPRYKIIEKRQSVAFWCNPISGHATLYWYQQILGQGPKLLIQFQNNGVVDDSQLPKDRFSAERLKGVDSTLKIQPAKLEDSAVYLCASSPPKLIYEQYFGPGTRLTVT.

The chain combines TRBV19 with TRBJ1-4; 9 nucleotides line up with TRBD1. Germline CDR1 and CDR2: LNHDA and SQIVND (reference sequence). Trimming took 8 bases from V and 5 from J; bases not matched to a gene: 3. This CDR3 contains 13 residues. CDR3 protein: CASGDRANEKLFF. CDR3 DNA sequence: TGTGCCAGTGGGGACAGGGCGAATGAAAAACTGTTTTTT.

This chain uses TRBV5-1 with TRBJ2-7, with D unclear. Germline loops: CDR1 SGHRS, CDR2 YFSETQ. The CDR3 runs to 13 residues. With 8 bases removed from V and 2 bases from J, the gap between germline ends came to 14 bases. As DNA, the CDR3 is TGCGCCAGTGACCCGGGTGGTACCTACGAGCAGTACTTC. This translates into CASDPGGTYEQYF. Combining the CDR3 with reference TRBV5-1 and TRBJ2-7 gives the whole variable domain KAGVTQTPRYLIKTRGQQVTLSCSPISGHRSVSWYQQTPGQGLQFLFEYFSETQRNKGNFPGRFSGRQFSNSRSEMNVSTLELGDSALYLCASDPGGTYEQYFGPGTRLTVT.

The chain couples TRBV7-9 to TRBJ1-6; 10 bases are shared with TRBD1. Germline-derived CDR1 and CDR2 are SEHNR and FQNEAQ (reference sequence). The CDR3 has 15 residues. The J segment lost 8 bases and the V segment lost 5 bases, leaving 6 bases of the junction unmatched. CDR3 protein: CASSRTGTGDSPLHF. DNA of the CDR3: TGTGCCAGCAGCCGAACCGGGACAGGGGATTCACCCCTCCACTTT.

The chain links TRBV12-5 to TRBJ1-1, with 9 positions matching TRBD1. The CDR3 has 19 residues. Germline-derived CDR1 and CDR2 are LGHNT and FRNRAP. The V gene end was trimmed by 5 bases and the J gene end by 3 bases; junction bases not matched to a gene: 19. The CDR3 spells CASGPGTGKTGGKDTEAFF. The CDR3 DNA follows: TGTGCTAGTGGTCCCGGGACAGGGAAAACAGGGGGAAAGGACACTGAAGCTTTCTTT.

Concerning this clone: The identical CDR3 is also encoded by other nucleotide sequences in the sample. The chain uses TRBV7-6 and TRBJ2-5; D is uncertain. The CDR3 sequence is 13 residues long. CDR1 SGHVS and CDR2 FNYEAQ come from the germline V gene. V lost 0 bases and J lost 4, with 6 bases in between. The CDR3 spells CASSLALLETQYF. The CDR3 DNA sequence: TGTGCCAGCAGCTTAGCTCTGTTAGAGACCCAGTACTTC.

As to this clone: This sample includes further DNA sequences coding for the same CDR3. The chain is built from TRBV2 and TRBJ2-7, with 10 bases fitting TRBD1. V shed 7 bases, J shed 2 bases, and the junction held 2 bases outside the gene matches. The CDR3 consists of 13 residues. Germline CDR1 reads SNHLY; CDR2 reads FYNNEI. As DNA, the CDR3 is TGTGCCAGCATTGGACAGGGGGCCTACGAGCAGTACTTC. This codes for CASIGQGAYEQYF.

This clone showed up just once. J is TRBJ1-2 and V is TRBV5-1; tentatively, D is TRBD1 (6 bases). The V end lost 2 bases, the J end lost 3 bases, and 14 bases lay between the germline ends. CDR3 length: 15 amino acids. Germline V gene lookup returns CDR1 SGHRS and CDR2 YFSETQ. This chain's CDR3 is CASSFEQGGDYGYTF. The CDR3 DNA sequence: TGCGCCAGCAGCTTTGAACAGGGTGGGGACTATGGCTACACCTTC.

This clone was seen once. The CDR3 region is CASSTKTGGNEQYF. CDR3 sequence (DNA): TGCGCCAGCAGTACTAAGACAGGGGGTAACGAGCAGTACTTC. The chain has TRBV5-1 and TRBJ2-7; 9 bases align to TRBD1. The V segment lost 5 bases and the J segment 5 bases; nucleotides outside the gene matches: 8. Germline CDR1 is SGHRS and CDR2 is YFSETQ. The CDR3 spans 14 residues.

This sequence joins TRBV30 and TRBJ2-5; perhaps TRBD2 as D (6 bases). This CDR3 is 16 amino acids long. Trimming left V 2 bases short and J 1 base short, with 17 bases between. Germline assignment: CDR1 GTSNPN and CDR2 SVGIG (reference sequence). CDR3 protein: CAWSTRGSVGQETQYF. CDR3 bases: TGTGCCTGGAGTACCCGGGGGTCGGTAGGCCAAGAGACCCAGTACTTC.

The V gene is TRBV7-8, the J gene TRBJ1-1; D is perhaps TRBD1 (5 bases). V was trimmed by 3 bases and J by 3 bases, leaving 8 bases between them. The CDR3 spans 13 residues. Per germline, CDR1 SGHVS and CDR2 FQNEAQ. The CDR3 DNA reads as TGTGCCAGCAGCTTTGGGGCTGACACTGAAGCTTTCTTT. It codes for CASSFGADTEAFF. The full variable domain, its missing parts supplied by reference TRBV7-8 and TRBJ1-1, is GAGVSQSPRYKVAKRGQDVALRCDPISGHVSLFWYQQALGQGPEFLTYFQNEAQLDKSGLPSDRFFAERPEGSVSTLKIQRTQQEDSAVYLCASSFGADTEAFFGQGTRLTVV.

As DNA, the CDR3 is TGTGCCAGCAGCTTGGCGTTCGGTTCTGGGGCCAACGTCCTGACTTTC. It encodes CASSLAFGSGANVLTF. The chain links TRBV5-8 to TRBJ2-6; the D is unclear. In germline, CDR1 is SGHTS, CDR2 YDEGEE. The V and J ends lost 0 bases and 1 base respectively, with 8 bases between them. CDR3 length: 16 amino acids. Full variable domain (rest looked up from reference TRBV5-8 and TRBJ2-6): EAGVTQSPTHLIKTRGQQATLRCSPISGHTSVYWYQQALGLGLQFLLWYDEGEERNRGNFPPRFSGRQFPNYSSELNVNALELEDSALYLCASSLAFGSGANVLTFGAGSRLTVL.

This clone was seen a single time. Other nucleotide sequences in the sample specify the same CDR3. This chain links TRBV29-1 with TRBJ2-5, with no clear D. Germline V gene sequence: CDR1 SQVTM, CDR2 ANQGSEA. The V end was cut by 4 bases, the J end by 5 bases, with 5 bases between. This CDR3 contains 10 residues. The DNA of the CDR3 is TGCAGCGTTGGGACGGAGACCCAGTACTTC. It yields the protein CSVGTETQYF.

The gene calls are TRBV7-6 and TRBJ2-3; TRBD2 matches at 13 bases. Trimming removed 5 bases from V and 2 bases from J; junction bases left unmatched: 7. This CDR3 has 17 residues. Germline V lookup: CDR1 SGHVS, CDR2 FNYEAQ. The CDR3 sequence: CASSPGTSGDLTDTQYF. CDR3 nucleotides: TGTGCCAGCAGCCCGGGGACTAGCGGGGATCTCACAGATACGCAGTATTTT.

V gene TRBV30 combines with J gene TRBJ2-5; D may match TRBD1 or TRBD2 (7 bases each). Germline V gene lookup returns CDR1 GTSNPN and CDR2 SVGIG (reference sequence). The CDR3 covers 15 residues. With 0 bases removed from V and 4 bases from J, the gap between germline ends came to 15 bases. The CDR3: CAWSVRLRGGETQYF. DNA of the CDR3: TGTGCCTGGAGTGTACGACTCAGGGGGGGAGAGACCCAGTACTTC.

The CDR3 DNA reads as TGTGCCAGCAGAATAACAGGGGAGGTTTATGGCTACACCTTC. Protein product: CASRITGEVYGYTF. The chain links TRBV2 to TRBJ1-2, with 7 nucleotides matching TRBD1. The germline V gene encodes CDR1 SNHLY and CDR2 FYNNEI. The CDR3 extends over 14 amino acids. V lost 6 bases and J lost 5; bases outside the gene matches: 9.

The V call is TRBV11-2, the J call TRBJ2-3; D gene ambiguous. V lost 0 bases and J 6 bases, leaving 13 bases between the germline ends. CDR3 length equals 15 residues. The germline gives CDR1 SGHAT, CDR2 FQNNGV. The CDR3 sequence is CASSLEGQKIDTQYF. CDR3 sequence (DNA): TGTGCCAGCAGCTTAGAAGGGCAGAAGATCGATACGCAGTATTTT.

This clone has more than one count but fewer than ten. Other DNA sequences in this specimen translate into the identical CDR3. V is TRBV5-1 and J is TRBJ1-1; 8 bases fit TRBD1. CDR1 is SGHRS, CDR2 YFSETQ, per germline. This CDR3 is 14 amino acids long. V shed 4 bases and J 1 base; nucleotides not matched to a gene: 3. The CDR3 spells CASSTGQENTEAFF. DNA for the CDR3: TGCGCCAGCAGCACGGGACAGGAGAACACTGAAGCTTTCTTT.

This clone has a single count. The identical CDR3 is also encoded by other nucleotide sequences in the sample. This chain links TRBV18 with TRBJ2-1; D might be TRBD1 (6 bases). V lost 0 bases and J lost 5, with 11 bases in between. Looked up from germline, CDR1 is KGHSH and CDR2 is LQKENI. The CDR3 is 15 amino acids. The CDR3 region has the DNA TGTGCCAGCTCACCACCGGGGGCAGCCAACAATGAGCAGTTCTTC. Protein: CASSPPGAANNEQFF.